These 26 T cell receptor beta chains share one sample of origin, sequenced in a study of T cell responses to AZD1222 COVID-19 vaccine. The method was immunoSEQ multiplex PCR; TCRdb's version includes in-frame clones alone and lacks a portion of them. The sample has over 150,000 clones; about nine tenths are singletons. The sequencing here drew on peripheral blood, taken on day 0 of AZD1222 vaccination. The receptors here all came from an adult in good health.

This chain links TRBV12-5 with TRBJ2-5; no firm D call. Germline CDR1 is LGHNT and CDR2 is FRNRAP. CDR3 size: 13 residues. Trimming removed 8 bases from V and 2 bases from J, with 12 bases in between. For the CDR3, the DNA is TGTGCTAGTACGGCTGGGTATCAAGAGACCCAGTACTTC. This codes for CASTAGYQETQYF.

This clone was seen once. V usage is TRBV6-5 and J usage is TRBJ2-7; D is possibly TRBD2 (5 bases). Germline-derived CDR1 and CDR2 are MNHEY and SVGAGI. V lost 0 bases and J lost 1, with 7 bases in between. The CDR3 has 14 residues. The CDR3 DNA sequence: TGTGCCAGCAGTTACTCCCGGGGTTCCTACGAGCAGTACTTC. As protein: CASSYSRGSYEQYF.

The V gene is TRBV27, the J gene TRBJ1-6, with TRBD1 matching 11 bases. The germline V gene encodes CDR1 MNHEY and CDR2 SMNVEV (reference sequence). V was pared by 2 bases and J by 11 bases, with 8 bases of the junction left unmatched. There are 16 residues in the CDR3. The CDR3, as DNA: TGTGCCAGCAGTTTAGGACAGGGGGCACCTTCCACACCCCTCCACTTT. Protein sequence: CASSLGQGAPSTPLHF.

V and J are TRBV11-1 and TRBJ2-2, with 7 bases identical to TRBD1. The CDR3 has 15 amino acids. The germline CDR1 and CDR2 sequences are SGHAT and FQDESV (reference sequence). The V segment lost 4 bases and the J segment 4 bases; nucleotides outside the gene matches: 6. DNA of the CDR3: TGTGCCAGCAGCTACGGACAGGCCGGCACCGGGGAGCTGTTTTTT. Translating gives CASSYGQAGTGELFF.

The chain links TRBV19 to TRBJ2-1, with D possibly matching TRBD1 (6 bases). CDR3 length: 17 residues. The V end was cut by 3 bases, the J end by 7 bases, with 22 bases between. The germline gives CDR1 LNHDA, CDR2 SQIVND (reference sequence). Written as DNA, the CDR3 is TGTGCCAGTAGTATGACGGCAGGGGTTCCTGTTGGGAATGAGCAGTTCTTC. This encodes CASSMTAGVPVGNEQFF.

This rearrangement joins TRBV7-3 to TRBJ1-2; D unclear. CDR1 and CDR2 from the germline V gene are SGHTA and FQGTGA. CDR3 size: 14 residues. The V end was cut by 5 bases, the J end by 8 bases, with 18 bases between. The DNA of the CDR3 is TGTGCCAGCAGCCTTGGACCTTCTCTAGGGGGCTACACCTTC. Translation gives CASSLGPSLGGYTF.

V is TRBV27 and J is TRBJ2-1; 11 bases map to TRBD1. Trimming at V came to 5 bases and at J to 9 bases, leaving 9 bases not matched to a gene. This CDR3 contains 15 residues. CDR1 MNHEY and CDR2 SMNVEV come from the germline V gene (reference sequence). The CDR3 coding sequence is TGTGCCAGCAGTCCCGGGACAGGGGGTCGAGTTGAGCAGTTCTTC. Protein: CASSPGTGGRVEQFF.

This clone was detected once. The chain combines TRBV5-4 with TRBJ2-7; 11 bases fit TRBD1. Germline V gene data show CDR1 as SGHNT and CDR2 as YYREEE (reference sequence). The CDR3 extends over 13 amino acids. The J segment lost 6 bases and the V segment lost 4 bases, leaving 3 bases of the junction unmatched. The CDR3 DNA reads TGTGCCAGCAGCAAGGGGACAGGGGGCGAGCAGTACTTC. Translation gives CASSKGTGGEQYF.

This clone was seen just once. The CDR3 coding sequence is TGTGCCAGCAGCTTGAGTGGCCCAGGGCATGAAAAACTGTTTTTT. This encodes CASSLSGPGHEKLFF. The gene calls are TRBV5-6 and TRBJ1-4; D might be TRBD1 (5 bases). Trimming pared 1 base from V and 6 bases from J, leaving 13 bases between. CDR3 size: 15 residues. Germline CDR1 SGHDT, CDR2 YYEEEE.

Concerning this clone itself: Other DNA sequences of this sample code for an identical CDR3. The chain has TRBV7-2 and TRBJ2-1; 11 bases line up with TRBD2. Germline V gene sequence: CDR1 SGHTA, CDR2 FQGNSA. The CDR3 totals 15 residues. Trimming removed 3 bases from V and 3 bases from J; junction bases left unmatched: 1. The chain's CDR3 is CASSLTSGVYNEQFF. The CDR3 DNA reads as TGTGCCAGCAGCTTGACTAGCGGGGTCTACAATGAGCAGTTCTTC.

The J gene is TRBJ2-2, the V gene TRBV11-3, with D hard to call. This CDR3 region has 14 residues. V lost 5 bases and J 6 bases, leaving 13 bases between the germline ends. The germline V gene has CDR1 SGHNT and CDR2 YENEEA. CDR3: CASSPLSSSGELFF. The CDR3 DNA is TGTGCCAGCAGCCCCCTATCCTCCTCCGGGGAGCTGTTTTTT.

The chain links TRBV9 to TRBJ2-7; TRBD1 matches 8 bases. This CDR3 contains 14 residues. Looked up from germline, CDR1 is SGDLS and CDR2 is YYNGEE. Losses at the gene ends were 0 bases for V and 3 bases for J; bases not matched to a gene: 2. Here the CDR3 reads CASSVDGQGYEQYF. CDR3 bases: TGTGCCAGCAGCGTAGATGGACAGGGCTACGAGCAGTACTTC.

The V gene is TRBV19, the J gene TRBJ2-5; D is unclear. This CDR3 contains 12 residues. CDR1 LNHDA and CDR2 SQIVND come from the germline V gene (reference sequence). Deletions cut 7 bases from V and 0 bases from J, with 6 bases between. The CDR3 loop reads CASKRYQETQYF. The CDR3 bases are TGTGCCAGTAAACGTTACCAAGAGACCCAGTACTTC. The whole variable domain, filled in from reference TRBV19 and TRBJ2-5, reads DGGITQSPKYLFRKEGQNVTLSCEQNLNHDAMYWYRQDPGQGLRLIYYSQIVNDFQKGDIAEGYSVSREKKESFPLTVTSAQKNPTAFYLCASKRYQETQYFGPGTRLLVL.

The chain carries TRBV3-1 (or the pseudogene TRBV3-2) and TRBJ1-5; no reliable D call. Germline assignment: CDR1 LGHDT and CDR2 YNNKEL (reference sequence). V was clipped by 3 bases and J by 1 base, with 7 bases between them. The length of the CDR3 is 14 residues. In nucleotides, the CDR3 is TGTGCCAGCAGCCAGGGAAGGAGCAATCAGCCCCAGCATTTT. Its translation is CASSQGRSNQPQHF.

The chain joins TRBV5-1 to TRBJ1-1, with a tentative D call TRBD1 (6 bases). Trimming pared 4 bases from V and 1 base from J, leaving 14 bases between. CDR1 is SGHRS, CDR2 YFSETQ, per germline. This CDR3 region has 15 residues. For the CDR3, the DNA is TGCGCCAGCAGCGTGACAGGCGTACAGAACACTGAAGCTTTCTTT. It specifies CASSVTGVQNTEAFF.

The chain uses TRBV27 and TRBJ1-5; 7 bases map to TRBD1. Losses at the gene ends were 10 bases for V and 1 base for J; bases not matched to a gene: 7. The CDR3 is 14 amino acids. Germline V gene lookup returns CDR1 MNHEY and CDR2 SMNVEV (reference sequence). The CDR3: CAITKGQSNQPQHF. CDR3 DNA sequence: TGTGCCATCACGAAGGGACAGAGCAATCAGCCCCAGCATTTT.

The V gene is TRBV7-3, the J gene TRBJ2-3; no firm D call. Deletions cut 2 bases from V and 6 bases from J, with 9 bases between. CDR1 and CDR2 from the germline V gene are SGHTA and FQGTGA. The CDR3 runs 13 residues. The CDR3 sequence is CASSLVASDTQYF. The DNA for the CDR3 is TGTGCCAGCAGCTTAGTAGCAAGCGATACGCAGTATTTT. Variable domain in full (rest from reference TRBV7-3 and TRBJ2-3): GAGVSQTPSNKVTEKGKYVELRCDPISGHTALYWYRQSLGQGPEFLIYFQGTGAADDSGLPNDRFFAVRPEGSVSTLKIQRTERGDSAVYLCASSLVASDTQYFGPGTRLTVL.

This clone was counted a single time. The chain employs TRBV4-3 and TRBJ2-2; D remains unclear. Germline V gives CDR1 LGHNA, CDR2 YSLEER. The V end lost 0 bases, the J end lost 7 bases, and 9 bases lay between the germline ends. This CDR3 contains 14 residues. The CDR3, as DNA: TGCGCCAGCAGCCAAGATAGGGCGGTCGGGGAGCTGTTTTTT. Residues: CASSQDRAVGELFF.

The chain employs TRBV11-3 and TRBJ2-2; the D gene is possibly TRBD2 (6 bases). V lost 4 bases and J 0 bases, leaving 15 bases between the germline ends. The CDR3 has 17 amino acids. The germline V gene has CDR1 SGHNT and CDR2 YENEEA. As DNA, the CDR3 is TGTGCCAGCAGCTCCTACCCGGGGAGGACGAACACCGGGGAGCTGTTTTTT. Protein sequence: CASSSYPGRTNTGELFF.

The chain links TRBV11-3 to TRBJ2-7, with 7 bases matching TRBD2. Germline V lookup: CDR1 SGHNT, CDR2 YENEEA. CDR3 length equals 13 residues. J lost 4 bases, V lost 4 bases, and 4 bases had no gene match. The CDR3 protein is CASSWGEGYEQYF. DNA for the CDR3: TGTGCCAGCAGCTGGGGGGAGGGTTACGAGCAGTACTTC.

The sample holds one count of this clone. J is TRBJ2-5 and V is TRBV7-6; possible D gene TRBD1, 6 bases. Trimming took off 10 bases at V and 9 bases at J, with 21 bases between the two ends. The CDR3 covers 13 residues. Germline-derived CDR1 and CDR2 are SGHVS and FNYEAQ. The CDR3, as DNA: TGTGCCACCAACAGGGACGGAACCATGGCCCAGTACTTC. Its protein is CATNRDGTMAQYF.

This clone was seen once. This rearrangement joins TRBV5-4 to TRBJ2-5; D ambiguous. Per germline, CDR1 SGHNT and CDR2 YYREEE (reference sequence). Trimming cost V 3 bases and J 8 bases, with 23 bases left between them. This CDR3 contains 16 residues. For the CDR3, the DNA is TGTGCCAGCAGCTCGAACGCCGATTCCCAGCGAGGAACCCAGTACTTC. Protein: CASSSNADSQRGTQYF.

The rearrangement joins TRBV5-5 to TRBJ2-5; no clear D. Trimming cost V 0 bases and J 4 bases, with 10 bases left between them. Per germline, CDR1 SGHKS and CDR2 YYEKEE (reference sequence). The CDR3 loop spans 14 amino acids. CDR3 protein: CASSLDPLRETQYF. The CDR3 nucleotides read TGTGCCAGCAGCTTGGACCCTTTGCGAGAGACCCAGTACTTC.

The genes are TRBV20-1 and TRBJ1-2; D is ambiguous. Germline V gives CDR1 DFQATT, CDR2 SNEGSKA (reference sequence). The CDR3 covers 13 residues. The V gene lost 3 bases and the J gene lost 2 bases, with 10 bases spanning the gap. The DNA for the CDR3 is TGCAGTGCTAGTGGGCTTGGGAACTATGGCTACACCTTC. Translated: CSASGLGNYGYTF.

The chain has TRBV5-5 and TRBJ2-1; D possibly corresponds to TRBD1 (5 bases). Trimming removed 1 base from V and 10 bases from J, with 12 bases in between. CDR1 and CDR2 from the germline V gene are SGHKS and YYEKEE (reference sequence). The CDR3 covers 13 residues. In DNA, the CDR3 is TGTGCCAGCAGCTTGCTTTCGGCAGGGGAGCAGTTCTTC. It encodes CASSLLSAGEQFF.

This clone was detected only a few times. The V and J genes are TRBV6-2 or TRBV6-3 and TRBJ2-5, with D possibly being TRBD1 or TRBD2 (5 bases each). The CDR3 has 15 residues. The germline CDR1 and CDR2 sequences are MNHEY and SVGEGT. The V end lost 0 bases, the J end lost 5 bases, and 13 bases lay between the germline ends. Written as DNA, the CDR3 is TGTGCCAGCAGTTACTCGATCTACGGGGCGGAGACCCAGTACTTC. This translates into CASSYSIYGAETQYF.